This record concerns one T cell receptor beta chain sequence. RNA transcripts provided the source from which TCR beta CDR3 regions were amplified. With the HTBI primer set, the TCR CDR3 went through a first round of RT-PCR. One entry per CDR3 protein, called by TCRdb with MiXCR from the multiplex PCR reads. Here the sample spans about 400,000 distinct CDR3 sequences, approximately 15% being singletons. J lost 3 bases, V lost 3 bases, and 4 bases had no gene match. Germline lookup yields CDR1 SQVTM and CDR2 ANQGSEA. This CDR3 spans 15 amino acids. This entry belongs to a study of T cells in Graves' hyperthyroidism and ophthalmopathy.

The rearrangement links TRBV29-1 to TRBJ2-1, with 11 bases matching TRBD1. The sample was blood. This receptor was identified in a woman aged 30 to 39 with Graves' hyperthyroidism. In nucleotides, the CDR3 is TGCAGCGTTGAGGGGGGGACAGGGGGCTACAATGAGCAGTTCTTC. It translates to CSVEGGTGGYNEQFF.